The sample holds many counts of the clone carrying this T cell receptor (beta chain). Its antigen remains unknown. These data originate in a study of regulatory T cells in long-lasting Graves disease. Broader study findings: The study found lower TCR diversity in persistent Graves' patients than in newly diagnosed ones. Repertoires from persistent disease leaned toward TRBV28, TRBJ1-2 and TRBJ2-5.

Library construction for TCR beta used iRepertoire HTBI primers and Arm-PCR of CDR3 regions. TCRdb re-called the multiplex PCR reads with MiXCR, one entry per CDR3 protein. Among 200,000 to 250,000 distinct CDR3 sequences, roughly 19% were seen once, and the ten largest hold about 11%. Trimming removed 6 bases from V and 5 bases from J, with 20 bases in between. Looked up from germline, CDR1 is MNHEY and CDR2 is SMNVEV (reference sequence). This CDR3 comprises 16 residues. The time point is: newly diagnosed GD, antithyroid drugs for less than 3 months. There was RNA extracted from PBMCs, and the TCR library was made from it. The patients were drawn from one endocrinology department in Xi'an, China. The data were also submitted as part of a second study, on T cells in Graves' hyperthyroidism and ophthalmopathy. That publication notes: The blood repertoire included most of the expanded thyroid clonotypes above 0.001.

This specimen consisted of peripheral blood mononuclear cells (PBMCs), obtained at new diagnosis, from a patient treated with antithyroid drugs. The clonotype was recovered from a woman in her twenties or thirties with Graves disease. This chain uses TRBV27 with TRBJ1-3; D may be TRBD1 (6 bases). The CDR3 region has the DNA TGTGCCAGCAGCGCCTTACAGGGACTCTATAGAAACACCATATATTTT. Protein: CASSALQGLYRNTIYF.